Sequencing of this T cell receptor beta chain was carried out in a study of blood T cell repertoires in COVID-19. Study as a whole: The analysed material was cDNA or gDNA that came from T cells, B-cell-depleted T cells, or PBMCs.

This CDR3 spans 15 amino acids. Germline V lookup: CDR1 MNHEY, CDR2 SVGAGI. V shed 7 bases, J shed 4 bases, and the junction held 6 bases outside the gene matches. Original methodology: Amplifying reference gene primers gave estimates of nucleated cell counts. Generated by immunoSEQ multiplex PCR, the TCRdb table keeps only in-frame clones and is missing some. The D gene and trimming were derived from the DNA, and the V and J assignments and clone size from that table. There are about 18,000 clones in the sample; approximately 85% occur only once, and 11% to 15% lies in the top ten. Input material: peripheral blood. This clonotype was sampled from a man aged 40-50 years with active or convalescent COVID-19. The chain joins TRBV6-5 to TRBJ2-1; TRBD2 matches 11 bases. CDR3 region: CASNQGLAVYNEQFF. In DNA form, the CDR3 reads TGTGCCAGCAACCAGGGACTAGCGGTATACAATGAGCAGTTCTTC.